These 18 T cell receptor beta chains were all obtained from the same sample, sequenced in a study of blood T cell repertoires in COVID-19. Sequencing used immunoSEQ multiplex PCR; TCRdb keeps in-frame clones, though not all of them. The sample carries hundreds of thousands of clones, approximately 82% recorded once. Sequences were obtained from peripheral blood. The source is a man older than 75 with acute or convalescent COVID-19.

The CDR3 DNA reads as TGTGCCAGTAGTATCTCTTTCGGACAGTCCTACGAGCAGTACTTC. This codes for CASSISFGQSYEQYF. This chain connects TRBV19 to TRBJ2-7; D might be TRBD1 (6 bases). Looked up from germline, CDR1 is LNHDA and CDR2 is SQIVND (reference sequence). This CDR3 has 15 amino acids. Between the trimmed V and J ends, which lost 3 bases and 1 base, there was a span of 13 bases.

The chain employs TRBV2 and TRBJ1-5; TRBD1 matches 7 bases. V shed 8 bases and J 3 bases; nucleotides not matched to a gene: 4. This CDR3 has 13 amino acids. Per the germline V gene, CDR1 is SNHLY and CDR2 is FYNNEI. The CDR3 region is CASRGTVNQPQHF. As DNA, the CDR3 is TGTGCCAGCCGAGGGACAGTCAATCAGCCCCAGCATTTT.

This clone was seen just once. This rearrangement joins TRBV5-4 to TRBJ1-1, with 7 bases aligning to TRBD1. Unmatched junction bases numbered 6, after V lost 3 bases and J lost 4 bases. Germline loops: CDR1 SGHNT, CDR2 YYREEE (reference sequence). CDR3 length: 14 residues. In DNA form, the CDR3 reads TGTGCCAGCAGCTCCCCGGACAGGACCACTGAAGCTTTCTTT. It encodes CASSSPDRTTEAFF.

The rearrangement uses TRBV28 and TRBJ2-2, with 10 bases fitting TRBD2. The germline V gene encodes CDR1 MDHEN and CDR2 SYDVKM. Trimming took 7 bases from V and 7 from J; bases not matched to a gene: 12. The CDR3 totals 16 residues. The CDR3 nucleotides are TGTGCCAGCACCACCCCGACTAGCGGGTGGGGCGGGGAGCTGTTTTTT. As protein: CASTTPTSGWGGELFF.

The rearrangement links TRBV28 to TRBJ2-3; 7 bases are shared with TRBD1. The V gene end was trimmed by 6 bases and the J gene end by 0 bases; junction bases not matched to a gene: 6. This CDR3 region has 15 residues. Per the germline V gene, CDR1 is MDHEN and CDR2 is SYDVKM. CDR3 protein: CASSTGTASTDTQYF. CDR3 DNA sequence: TGTGCCAGCAGCACCGGGACAGCTAGCACAGATACGCAGTATTTT.

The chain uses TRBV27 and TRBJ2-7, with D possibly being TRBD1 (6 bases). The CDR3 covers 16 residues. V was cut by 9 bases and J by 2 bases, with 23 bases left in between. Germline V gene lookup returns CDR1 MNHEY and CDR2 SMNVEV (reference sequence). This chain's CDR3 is CASKPRDTKTPYEQYF. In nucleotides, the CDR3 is TGTGCCAGTAAACCCCGGGACACCAAAACCCCCTACGAGCAGTACTTC.

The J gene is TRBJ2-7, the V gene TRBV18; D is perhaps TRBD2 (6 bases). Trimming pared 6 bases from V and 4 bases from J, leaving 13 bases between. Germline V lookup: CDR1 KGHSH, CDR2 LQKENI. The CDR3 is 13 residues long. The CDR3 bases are TGTGCCAGCTCGAGGCGGGGCACGTACGAGCAGTACTTC. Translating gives CASSRRGTYEQYF.

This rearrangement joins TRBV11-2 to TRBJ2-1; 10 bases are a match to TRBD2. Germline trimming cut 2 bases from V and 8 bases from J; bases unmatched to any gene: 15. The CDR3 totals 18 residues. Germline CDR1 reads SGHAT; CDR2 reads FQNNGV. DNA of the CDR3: TGTGCCAGCAGCTTATTCCCTCGGGCTAGCGGGAGTACTGATGAGCAGTTCTTC. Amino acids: CASSLFPRASGSTDEQFF.

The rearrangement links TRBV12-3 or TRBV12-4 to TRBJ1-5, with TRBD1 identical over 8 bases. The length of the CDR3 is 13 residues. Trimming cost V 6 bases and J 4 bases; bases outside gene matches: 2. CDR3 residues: CASRGQDNQPQHF. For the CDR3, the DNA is TGTGCCAGCAGGGGACAGGATAATCAGCCCCAGCATTTT.

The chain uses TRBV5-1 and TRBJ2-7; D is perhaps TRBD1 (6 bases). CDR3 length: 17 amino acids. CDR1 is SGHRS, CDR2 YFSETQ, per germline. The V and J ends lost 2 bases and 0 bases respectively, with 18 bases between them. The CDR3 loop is CASSFSIQGPLSYEQYF. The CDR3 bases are TGCGCCAGCAGCTTTAGCATACAGGGTCCCCTCTCCTACGAGCAGTACTTC.

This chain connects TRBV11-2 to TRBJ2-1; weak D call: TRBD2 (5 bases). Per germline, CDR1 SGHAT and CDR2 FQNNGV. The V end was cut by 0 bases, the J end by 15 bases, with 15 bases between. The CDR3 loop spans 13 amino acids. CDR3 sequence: CASSLDPTTYRFF. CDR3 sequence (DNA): TGTGCCAGCAGCTTAGACCCGACTACCTATCGGTTCTTC. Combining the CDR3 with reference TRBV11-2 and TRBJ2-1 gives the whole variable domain EAGVAQSPRYKIIEKRQSVAFWCNPISGHATLYWYQQILGQGPKLLIQFQNNGVVDDSQLPKDRFSAERLKGVDSTLKIQPAKLEDSAVYLCASSLDPTTYRFFGPGTRLTVL.

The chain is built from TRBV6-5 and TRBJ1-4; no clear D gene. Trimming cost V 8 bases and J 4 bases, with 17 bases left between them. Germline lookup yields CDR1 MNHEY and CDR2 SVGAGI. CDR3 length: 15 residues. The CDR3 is CASQTGRAGNEKLFF. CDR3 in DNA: TGTGCCAGCCAGACGGGGAGGGCCGGTAATGAAAAACTGTTTTTT.

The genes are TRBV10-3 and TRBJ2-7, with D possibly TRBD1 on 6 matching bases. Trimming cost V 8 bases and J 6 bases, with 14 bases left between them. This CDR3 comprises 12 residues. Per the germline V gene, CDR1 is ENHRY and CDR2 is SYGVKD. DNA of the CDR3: TGTGCCATCTCGGCAGGGGTGGGCGAGCAGTACTTC. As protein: CAISAGVGEQYF.

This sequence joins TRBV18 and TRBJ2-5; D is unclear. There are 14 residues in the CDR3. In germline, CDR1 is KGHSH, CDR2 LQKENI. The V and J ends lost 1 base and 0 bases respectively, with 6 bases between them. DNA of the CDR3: TGTGCCAGCTCACCACGCACGGACCAAGAGACCCAGTACTTC. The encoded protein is CASSPRTDQETQYF.

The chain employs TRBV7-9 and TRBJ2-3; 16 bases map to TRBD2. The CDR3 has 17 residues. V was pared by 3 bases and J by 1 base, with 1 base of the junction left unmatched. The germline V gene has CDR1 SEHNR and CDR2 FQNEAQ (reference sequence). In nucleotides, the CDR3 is TGTGCCAGCAGCTTCGGGACTAGCGGGGGGGGCACAGATACGCAGTATTTT. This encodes CASSFGTSGGGTDTQYF.

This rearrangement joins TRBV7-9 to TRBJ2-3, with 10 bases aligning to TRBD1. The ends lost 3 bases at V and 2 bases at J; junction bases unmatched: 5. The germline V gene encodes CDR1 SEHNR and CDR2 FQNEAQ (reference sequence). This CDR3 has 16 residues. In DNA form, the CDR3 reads TGTGCCAGCAGCTTGGGGACAGGGGCCAACACAGATACGCAGTATTTT. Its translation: CASSLGTGANTDTQYF. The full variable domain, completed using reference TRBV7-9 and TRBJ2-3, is DTGVSQNPRHKITKRGQNVTFRCDPISEHNRLYWYRQTLGQGPEFLTYFQNEAQLEKSRLLSDRFSAERPKGSFSTLEIQRTEQGDSAMYLCASSLGTGANTDTQYFGPGTRLTVL.

CDR3 nucleotides: TGTGCCAGCTCACCACGCAACAGTCAAGAGACCCAGTACTTC. Translating gives CASSPRNSQETQYF. The chain combines TRBV18 with TRBJ2-5; D gene unclear. The length of the CDR3 is 14 residues. CDR1 and CDR2 from the germline V gene are KGHSH and LQKENI. V was clipped by 1 base and J by 2 bases, with 8 bases between them.

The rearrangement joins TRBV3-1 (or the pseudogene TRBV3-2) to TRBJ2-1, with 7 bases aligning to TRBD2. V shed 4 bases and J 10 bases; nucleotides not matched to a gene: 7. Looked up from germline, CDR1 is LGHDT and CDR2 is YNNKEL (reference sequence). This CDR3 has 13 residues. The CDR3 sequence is CASSRSPGGEQFF. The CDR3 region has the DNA TGTGCCAGCAGCCGAAGCCCCGGGGGGGAGCAGTTCTTC.